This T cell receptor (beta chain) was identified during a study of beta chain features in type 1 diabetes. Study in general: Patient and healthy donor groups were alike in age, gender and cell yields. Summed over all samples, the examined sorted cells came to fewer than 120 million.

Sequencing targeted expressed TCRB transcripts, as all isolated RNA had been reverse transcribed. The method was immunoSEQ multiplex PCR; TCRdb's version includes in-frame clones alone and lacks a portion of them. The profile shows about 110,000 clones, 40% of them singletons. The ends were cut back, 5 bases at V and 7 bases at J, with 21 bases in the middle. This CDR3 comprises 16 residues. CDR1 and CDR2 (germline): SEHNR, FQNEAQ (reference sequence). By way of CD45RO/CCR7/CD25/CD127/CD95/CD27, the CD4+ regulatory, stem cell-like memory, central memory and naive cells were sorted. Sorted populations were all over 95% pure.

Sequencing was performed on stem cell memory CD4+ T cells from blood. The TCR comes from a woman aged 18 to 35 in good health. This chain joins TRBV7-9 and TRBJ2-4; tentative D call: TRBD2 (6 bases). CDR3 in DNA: TGTGCCAGCAGCCAAGGCCGGGCGGGGATGAGGAACATTCAGTACTTC. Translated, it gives CASSQGRAGMRNIQYF.